Listed here is a single T cell receptor (beta chain). Its antigen is unidentified. Looked up from germline, CDR1 is WSHSY and CDR2 is SAAADI. V shed 6 bases and J 14 bases; nucleotides not matched to a gene: 11. The CDR3 covers 13 residues. Original data processing: ImmunoSEQ only sent back junction sequences with no quality scores, so filtering was done differently. Only in-frame clones appear in the TCRdb table, and some are missing; sequencing was by immunoSEQ multiplex PCR. The V and J calls and the clone size are those of that table, but D and trimming were determined from the DNA. The table shows 2 million to 2.5 million clones, with approximately 90% occurring only once. The data are from a study of shared clonotypes between healthy human individuals. Study as a whole: CD4 naive cells filled three plates per donor, CD4 memory three, CD8 naive two and CD8 memory one. Study-wide points: Generation probabilities were higher for clonotypes shared across all four sorted-subset donors than for unshared ones.

The source material was naive CD4+ T cells from PBMCs. As for subset: CD45RA+ positively selected. The V call is TRBV10-2, the J call TRBJ2-3; the match to TRBD2 covers 10 bases. This TCR came from a young man in good health. Some clones in this sample may be carry-over from other donors' samples. The CDR3, as DNA: TGCGCCAGCAGCGAAACCCCTAGCGGGAGAGGGTATTTT. The encoded protein is CASSETPSGRGYF.